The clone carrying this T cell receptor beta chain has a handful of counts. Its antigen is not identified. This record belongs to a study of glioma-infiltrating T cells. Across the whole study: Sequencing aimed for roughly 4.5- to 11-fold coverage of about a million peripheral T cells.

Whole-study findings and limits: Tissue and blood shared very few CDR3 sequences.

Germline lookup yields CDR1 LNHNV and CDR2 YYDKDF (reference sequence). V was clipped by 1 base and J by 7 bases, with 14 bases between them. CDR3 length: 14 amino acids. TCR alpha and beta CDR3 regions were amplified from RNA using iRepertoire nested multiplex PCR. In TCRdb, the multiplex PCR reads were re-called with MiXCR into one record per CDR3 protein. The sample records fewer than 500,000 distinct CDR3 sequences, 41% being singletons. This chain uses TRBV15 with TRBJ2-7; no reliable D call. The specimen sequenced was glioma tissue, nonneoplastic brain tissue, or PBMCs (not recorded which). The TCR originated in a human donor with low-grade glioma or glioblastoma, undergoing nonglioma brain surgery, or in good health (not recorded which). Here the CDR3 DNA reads TGTGCCACCAGCAGAGGAGACATCTTGGGGGAGCAGTACTTC. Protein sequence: CATSRGDILGEQYF.